The sequence of this TCR beta chain was determined in a study of cytomegalovirus exposure and HLA in healthy donors (dated by TCRdb to about 2017). Looking at the study overall: According to an earlier analysis of a few hundred of the donors, about 180 million T cells yielded 117 million unique TCR beta sequences and 276 Gb of sequence data. To predict cytomegalovirus infection status, the study brought together high-throughput TCR immunosequencing, statistical association of individual TCRs with disease status, and machine learning. Roughly 300 gigabases of sequencing data and 75 million to 85 million unique TCR sequences made up an early release that covered approximately 650 HLA-typed donors. The number of typed donors differed by locus: roughly 629-640 for A, B, C, DRB1 and DQB1; roughly 510 for DQA1; some 590 for DPA1; and roughly 470 for DPB1. Besides the first cohort of roughly 660 subjects, a separate validation cohort made up of 120 different subjects was used. The study profiled the T cell repertoires of about 720 subjects by immunosequencing and related them to cytomegalovirus serostatus. Donor age, sex, ethnicity and CMV serostatus were compiled together with the repertoire data. Roughly five DR-DQ haplotypes were handled as single units for association and clustering, since linkage in the cohort was strong. The study aimed to test whether signatures of past pathogen exposure could be identified by cataloging public T cell receptors. Every repertoire in the discovery cohort had been generated on one and the same sequencing platform. An earlier analysis of 500 to 750 of the donors applied high-throughput TCR beta sequencing to assess whether each TCR beta V gene segment acted as functional or pseudogenic. Among around 400 genotyped donors of the cohort, an average of around 240,000 unique TCR beta nucleotide sequences were sequenced per donor, 15% to 20% of them non-productive. A later analysis re-examined previously published TCR beta repertoires from about 700 donors and added high-resolution HLA genotyping to investigate patterns of TCR occurrence. Of the 300 to 450 genotyped donors, approximately 80% were placed in the genetic ancestry cluster associated with self-reported Caucasian donors. HLA typing included class I and class II loci at four-digit resolution. In a later genetic analysis, genome-wide SNP genotypes for about 55% of the 666 donors were used, and that subset was treated as a discovery cohort. In the later analysis, no new phenotypic data were used to find candidate immune exposures; instead, reliance was placed on TCR beta sequences and their occurrence across donors. The paper's findings and limits, for the study overall: A later analysis associated about 17,000 TCR beta sequences with specific HLA alleles at a false discovery rate of 0.05. When HLA alleles, especially DR and DQ, strongly co-occurred, attributing TCR associations to individual alleles was difficult. In this cohort, only TCR beta chains were sequenced, and detectable features were limited by the absence of alpha or paired-chain data. Presence/absence analyses assumed roughly uniform sequencing depth across donors, an assumption that may not hold. A further reported finding was that TCR beta sequences accurately predicted the HLA-A and HLA-B alleles for most subjects in the first cohort. A later analysis found that most CMV-associated TCR beta chains appeared HLA-restricted, with HLA associations seemingly driven largely by CMV exposure. The 87-base-pair reads could not distinguish some IMGT-functional V segments, including TRBV6-2 and TRBV6-3, so those segments were excluded. Seventeen rarely observed V segments, including chromosome 9 orphons, were excluded from the earlier analysis of just under 600 of the donors because counts were too low. The authors suggested that the approach could potentially be generalized to other disease states and immunological phenotypes. A later analysis found that TCR association rates varied across HLA loci, with DRB1 alleles showing the most associated TCRs and HLA-C alleles the fewest. Cytomegalovirus status was reported to be diagnosed by the classifier with high specificity and sensitivity in both the original and validation cohorts. A few of the identified cytomegalovirus-associated TCR beta chains were confirmed in vitro to be specific for cytomegalovirus antigens. A later analysis found that HLA-associated TCR beta chains were more clonally expanded and had lower generation probabilities than equally common non-associated chains. Across donors, most TCR sequences were observed very rarely, whereas some public TCRs were present in many individuals. A group of highly shared sequence variants was considered likely to be a technical artifact of the sequencing pipeline. A total of 164 TCR beta chains were listed by the study as associated with cytomegalovirus. Compared with the roughly 670-donor mean, donors in an Asian-associated ancestry cluster had fewer N-insertions in productive TCRs, according to a later genetic analysis. An earlier analysis of several hundred of the donors showed that most TCR beta V segments appeared in productive rearrangements either about 87% or about 30% of the time, which broadly matched IMGT annotations. Linkage disequilibrium might explain the correlated functional status among segregating V segments, but an unknown experimental factor could not be ruled out. Immune exposure information for the cohort was limited to CMV serostatus. According to a later analysis, parvovirus B19, influenza, CMV and Epstein-Barr virus appeared linked to several top co-occurrence clusters. Because HLA typing was unavailable for some donors at each locus, only the typed subset was used in association tests. A later genetic analysis associated a missense DCLRE1C variant with V-gene and J-gene trimming of TCR beta chains, and an independent cohort replicated the association.

The cohort consisted of 666 healthy bone marrow donors. All cohort members were sampled while nominally healthy, although unrecorded immune exposures were likely present. The donor was CMV seronegative and belonged to the group of under 400 seronegative cohort members. Every donor gave a peripheral blood sample, and the peripheral blood mononuclear cells from that sample were used for TCR beta sequencing. Genomic DNA extraction from the blood cell samples was performed with the Qiagen DNeasy Blood Extraction Kit. Library creation used the immunoSEQ multiplex PCR assay. The multiplex PCR relied on a mix of 60 forward primers for TCR Vbeta segments and 13 reverse primers for TCR Jbeta segments. A multiplex PCR assay on genomic DNA amplified the CDR3 region of rearranged TCR beta genes. On the Illumina HiSeq System, the amplified TCR beta libraries were sequenced as 87-base-pair reads. Under the source paper's analysis protocol: A later analysis tallied some 79 million unique TCR beta chains across the 666 repertoires, and some 10 million of those chains were shared by two or more donors. To remove PCR and sequencing errors, raw reads were error-corrected and collapsed into unique sequences using a nearest-neighbor algorithm that merged closely related sequences. CDR3 sequences were aligned to IMGT reference sequences to assign V, D and J gene segments. For a sequence to be retained, a match of at least six nucleotides to both a V gene segment and a J gene segment was required. Rearrangements were called productive when the CDR3 lacked stop codons and stayed in frame with V and J; all others were non-productive. CDR3 was defined by IMGT convention, running from the second conserved V-encoded cysteine to the conserved J-encoded phenylalanine. In an earlier analysis of more than 550 of the donors, sequences lacking an unambiguous match to a single V gene segment were excluded. In an earlier analysis of more than 500 of the donors, a V segment was called functional when productive rearrangements were above 56.7%, and segregating when the standard deviation between donors exceeded 5%. A statistical classification framework was developed to diagnose cytomegalovirus status using the catalog of TCR beta chain sequences. A later analysis assigned V and J genes by comparing TCR nucleotide sequences with IMGT/GENE-DB human TR gene sequences. A later analysis assigned CDR3 sequences and most-parsimonious VDJ recombination scenarios with the TCRdist pipeline. A later analysis defined each TCR beta chain by its CDR3 amino acid sequence plus V-gene family, and excluded reads lacking a unique V-gene family. A later analysis removed nearly 600 highly shared, low-generation-probability nucleotide sequences to deal with suspected cross-contamination and a sequencing artifact. In a later analysis, a clonal expansion index for each public chain was calculated from normalized within-repertoire ranks of inferred template counts. In a later analysis, generation probabilities were computed with a VDJ recombination model fitted to out-of-frame rearrangements, and the resulting probabilities were checked against IGoR. In a later analysis, TCR-TCR, TCR-HLA and TCR-CMV co-occurrence was scored with hypergeometric tests, and a repertoire-size bias correction was applied to TCR pairs. A later analysis estimated false discovery rates by permuting HLA or CMV assignments 20 times. In a later analysis, co-occurring TCRs were grouped with DBSCAN, and TCRdist sequence similarity was added when clustering was performed within HLA-allele-positive subsets. Repertoires with fewer than 30,000 or more than 120,000 public chains were left out of co-occurrence clustering, as were roughly five repertoires with anomalous nucleotide sharing. TCRdb's version of the immuneACCESS table is confined to in-frame rearrangements and falls short of the full clone set. An unresolved V gene accounts for under half of the shortfall where checked; the remainder is of unknown origin. V and J calls and clone size are as listed in that table; D and trimming were resolved from the DNA. In all, the sample holds about 120,000 clones, and 80% to 90% of those were seen once. The top ten clones comprise about 1.8% of the sample.

Points on this clone: What this receptor recognizes is not known. Per-nucleotide qualities are absent, and no much larger clonotype sits a single base away.

Based on the germline V gene, the CDR1 and CDR2 sequences are SNHLY and FYNNEI. The CDR3 holds 16 amino acids from the cysteine to the phenylalanine. Only the CDR3 DNA stays, 48 bases, in frame from base 1. Between the V and J ends, shortened by 4 bases and 0 bases respectively, the junction contains 16 bases. Source material: PBMCs. The receptor's source is a man aged 35-49 years in good health and CMV-seronegative. The chain is assembled from TRBV2 and TRBJ2-7, with the D gene call left open. The CDR3 has the sequence CASSGASPALSYEQYF. The nucleotides are TGTGCCAGCAGTGGGGCTTCACCCGCCCTCTCCTACGAGCAGTACTTC. The reference TRBV2 and TRBJ2-7 proteins fill in what lies around the CDR3, so the full variable domain reads EPEVTQTPSHQVTQMGQEVILRCVPISNHLYFYWYRQILGQKVEFLVSFYNNEISEKSEIFDDQFSVERPDGSNFTLKIRSTKLEDSAMYFCASSGASPALSYEQYFGPGTRLTVT.